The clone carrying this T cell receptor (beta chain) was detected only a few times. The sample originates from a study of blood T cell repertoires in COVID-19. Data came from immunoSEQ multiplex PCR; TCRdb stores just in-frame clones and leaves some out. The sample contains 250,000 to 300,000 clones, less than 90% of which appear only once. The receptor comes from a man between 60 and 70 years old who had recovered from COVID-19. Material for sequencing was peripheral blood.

CDR3 sequence: CASSGGTGPLGGNTIYF. The CDR3, as DNA: TGCGCCAGCAGCGGAGGGACAGGCCCGCTGGGTGGAAACACCATATATTTT. The rearrangement joins TRBV5-1 to TRBJ1-3, with 8 bases lining up with TRBD1. Germline V gene sequence: CDR1 SGHRS, CDR2 YFSETQ. Trimming removed 4 bases from V and 3 bases from J; junction bases left unmatched: 12. The CDR3 runs 17 residues. Together with reference TRBV5-1 and TRBJ1-3, the CDR3 gives the full variable domain: KAGVTQTPRYLIKTRGQQVTLSCSPISGHRSVSWYQQTPGQGLQFLFEYFSETQRNKGNFPGRFSGRQFSNSRSEMNVSTLELGDSALYLCASSGGTGPLGGNTIYFGEGSWLTVV.